This T cell receptor (beta chain) was captured in a study of blood T cell repertoires in COVID-19 (dated by TCRdb to 2018 to 2021). Background for the entire study: The collaborator samples originated in the United States, Italy and Spain and spanned the acute and convalescent phases of COVID-19. The material from the prospective study consisted of cDNA or gDNA derived from T cells, B-cell-depleted T cells, or PBMCs. Subjects who had been exposed to COVID-19, were actively infected with it, or had recovered from it provided the deeply sampled blood TCRbeta repertoires that made up the dataset. A freely available public database, intended as a resource for researchers studying the immune response to SARS-CoV-2, is where the repertoires were released. The samples were drawn from two sources: the first 160 participants of the ongoing ImmuneRACE study, and 1,200 or so subjects contributed by 6 global collaborators. Nearly every sample came with metadata listing a de-identified subject ID, COVID-19 status, age in years and sex. HLA class I and class II types, where available, came from metadata supplied by the sample provider rather than from assay-based typing.

In the prospective study, participants were about 18 to 95 years old, resided in about 25 geographic areas of the United States, and were enrolled through a virtual design. In the prospective study, participants were assigned to cohorts based on the clinical history participants reported in a screening survey and a study questionnaire. ImmuneRACE Cohort 3 recovered participants were defined by two consecutive negative NP/OP PCR tests, healthcare professional clearance, or symptom resolution. In the prospective study, mobile phlebotomists collected whole blood, serum and a nasopharyngeal or oropharyngeal swab from each participant. Additional blood draws and questionnaires over an approximately two-month period could optionally be provided by prospective study participants. Blood samples from the prospective study were shipped frozen or at room temperature prior to DNA extraction. For CDR1 and CDR2, the germline V gene lists SGHAT and FQNNGV. Trimming leaves V shorter by 8 bases and J shorter by 6 bases, with the junction holding 8 bases beyond the gene matches. Reading from cysteine to phenylalanine, the CDR3 counts 14 amino acids. Only the CDR3 DNA is retained, 42 bases long and in frame from the first base.

The immunoSEQ Assay, a bias-controlled multiplex PCR, was used to amplify TCRbeta CDR3 regions from genomic DNA. As for the original processing: Nucleated cell counts per sample were estimated from amplification of reference gene primers within the assay. Sequence reads were collapsed and filtered to measure the absolute abundance of every unique TCRbeta CDR3 rearrangement. Productive Simpson clonality was computed per sample as the square root of Simpson's diversity index over productive rearrangements. TCRdb mirrors the immuneACCESS table, restricted to in-frame sequences. Some clones are absent from its copies; in checked studies, under half trace to an unresolved V gene, and the reason for the others is unknown. That table furnishes V, J and clone size, whereas the DNA furnished D and trimming. Recorded for this sample are over 250,000 clones; about nine tenths of them occurred a single time. The ten largest clones capture under 2.5% of the sample.

General findings and caveats noted by the study authors: The quantity of clinical and demographic metadata differed by source and by participant and was supplied without curation.

As regards this clone: Its antigen remains unidentified. No much larger clone exists at a distance of one base, and base qualities are not known.

Rearrangement joined TRBV11-2 to TRBJ2-2; TRBD1 matches 8 bases in the middle. The sequenced material came from PBMCs or T cells enriched from blood (not recorded which). The sequence was obtained from an older woman who had recovered from COVID-19. The encoded CDR3 is CASGQGAQAGELFF. The sequenced DNA: TGTGCCAGCGGTCAGGGGGCGCAGGCCGGGGAGCTGTTTTTT.